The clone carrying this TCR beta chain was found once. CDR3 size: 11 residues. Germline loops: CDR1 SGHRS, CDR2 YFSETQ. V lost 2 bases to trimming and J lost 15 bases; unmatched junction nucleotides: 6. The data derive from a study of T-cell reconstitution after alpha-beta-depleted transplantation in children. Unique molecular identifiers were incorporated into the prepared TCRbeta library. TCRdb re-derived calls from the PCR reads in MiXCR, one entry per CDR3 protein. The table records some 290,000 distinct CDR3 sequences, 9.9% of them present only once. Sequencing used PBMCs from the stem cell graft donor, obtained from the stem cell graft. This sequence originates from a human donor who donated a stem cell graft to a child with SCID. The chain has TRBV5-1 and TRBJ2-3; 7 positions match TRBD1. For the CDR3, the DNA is TGCGCCAGCAGCTTCCGGGACAGTTCCTATTTT. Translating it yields CASSFRDSSYF.